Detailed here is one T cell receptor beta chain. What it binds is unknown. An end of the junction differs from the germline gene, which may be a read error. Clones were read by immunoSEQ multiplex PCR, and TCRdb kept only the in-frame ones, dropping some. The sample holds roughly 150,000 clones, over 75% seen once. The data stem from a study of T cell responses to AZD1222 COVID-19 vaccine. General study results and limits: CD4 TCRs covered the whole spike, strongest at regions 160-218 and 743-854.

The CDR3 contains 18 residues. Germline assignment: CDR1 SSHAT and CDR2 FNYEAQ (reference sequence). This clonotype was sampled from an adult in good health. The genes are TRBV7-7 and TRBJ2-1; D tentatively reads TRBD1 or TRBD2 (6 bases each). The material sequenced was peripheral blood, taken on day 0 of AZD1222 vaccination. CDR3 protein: CASSPNLPWQGTYNEQFF. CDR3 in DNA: TGTGCTAGCAGCCCAAATCTACCTTGGCAGGGGACTTACAATGAGCAGTTCTTC.